These 30 T cell receptor beta chains share one sample of origin, sequenced in a study of blood T cell repertoires in COVID-19. Clones were sequenced by immunoSEQ multiplex PCR, and TCRdb holds only the in-frame ones, with some missing. The data hold some 160,000 clones, with roughly nine tenths observed a single time. The sample taken for sequencing was peripheral blood. The receptor set was obtained from a woman in her 70s with acute or convalescent COVID-19.

The V and J genes are TRBV4-3 and TRBJ2-3; D is uncertain. The germline V gene encodes CDR1 LGHNA and CDR2 YSLEER. CDR3 length: 16 residues. V was shortened by 5 bases and J by 2 bases, with 17 bases between the two germline ends. This CDR3 reads CASSASTEPHTDTQYF. In DNA form, the CDR3 reads TGCGCCAGCAGCGCAAGCACAGAGCCGCACACAGATACGCAGTATTTT.

This chain connects TRBV19 to TRBJ2-1, with 10 bases lining up with TRBD2. Trimming removed 5 bases from V and 2 bases from J; junction bases left unmatched: 3. Looked up from germline, CDR1 is LNHDA and CDR2 is SQIVND (reference sequence). This CDR3 has 15 residues. The CDR3 nucleotides read TGTGCCAGTAGTTACGGACTAGCGGCCTACAATGAGCAGTTCTTC. Its translation is CASSYGLAAYNEQFF. Together with reference TRBV19 and TRBJ2-1, the CDR3 gives the full variable domain: DGGITQSPKYLFRKEGQNVTLSCEQNLNHDAMYWYRQDPGQGLRLIYYSQIVNDFQKGDIAEGYSVSREKKESFPLTVTSAQKNPTAFYLCASSYGLAAYNEQFFGPGTRLTVL.

The rearrangement joins TRBV10-3 to TRBJ2-1; 8 nucleotides line up with TRBD1. V lost 2 bases to trimming and J lost 10 bases; unmatched junction nucleotides: 13. The CDR3 spans 16 residues. Germline CDR1 reads ENHRY; CDR2 reads SYGVKD. In nucleotides, the CDR3 is TGTGCCATCAGTGAGAACCTACGGACAGGGCCAGGAGAGCAGTTCTTC. The encoded protein is CAISENLRTGPGEQFF.

This clone was picked up one time. V usage is TRBV10-3 and J usage is TRBJ2-7; 8 bases are a match to TRBD1. The CDR3 extends over 14 amino acids. V lost 5 bases to trimming and J lost 6 bases; unmatched junction nucleotides: 9. In germline, CDR1 is ENHRY, CDR2 SYGVKD. This chain's CDR3 is CAISNAGGSGEQYF. CDR3 nucleotide sequence: TGTGCCATCAGTAATGCAGGGGGCTCAGGCGAGCAGTACTTC.

This clone showed up just once. For the CDR3, the DNA is TGTGCCAGTACCGGGACACCCCCGGGGACCGGGGAGCTGTTTTTT. Translation: CASTGTPPGTGELFF. V is TRBV19 and J is TRBJ2-2; maybe TRBD1 (6 bases). Germline CDR1 LNHDA, CDR2 SQIVND (reference sequence). The CDR3 length is 15 residues. V was clipped by 7 bases and J by 5 bases, with 17 bases between them.

This clone came up once. This chain connects TRBV5-4 to TRBJ2-7, with a possible D match to TRBD2 (6 bases). The V gene's germline CDR1 is SGHNT and CDR2 YYREEE (reference sequence). V was cut by 0 bases and J by 3 bases, with 16 bases left in between. The CDR3 consists of 16 residues. The CDR3 coding sequence is TGTGCCAGCAGCTTGGGACCTGATGCGGGGCTCTACGAGCAGTACTTC. Encoded protein: CASSLGPDAGLYEQYF.

This chain uses TRBV6-5 with TRBJ1-1, with a possible D match to TRBD1 (5 bases). The CDR3 length is 13 residues. Germline CDR1 is MNHEY and CDR2 is SVGAGI. Deletions cut 1 base from V and 5 bases from J, with 8 bases between. The CDR3 here is CASSYLRGTEAFF. The CDR3 DNA is TGTGCCAGCAGTTACTTGCGGGGGACTGAAGCTTTCTTT.

The gene calls are TRBV24-1 and TRBJ1-1, with D possibly matching TRBD1 (5 bases). Germline V lookup: CDR1 KGHDR, CDR2 SFDVKD. V lost 9 bases and J 5 bases, leaving 15 bases between the germline ends. This CDR3 has 13 amino acids. CDR3 sequence reads: CATAGQGETEAFF. CDR3 nucleotide sequence: TGTGCCACCGCCGGGCAGGGTGAAACTGAAGCTTTCTTT.

V usage is TRBV4-1 and J usage is TRBJ2-7, with 9 bases fitting TRBD1. CDR1 is MGHRA, CDR2 YSYEKL, per germline. Germline trimming cut 3 bases from V and 9 bases from J; bases unmatched to any gene: 15. This CDR3 contains 16 residues. This CDR3 reads CASSQLPGQGPLGQYF. The DNA of the CDR3 is TGCGCCAGCAGCCAGCTACCGGGACAGGGACCGTTAGGGCAGTACTTC.

V is TRBV5-5 and J is TRBJ1-2; no clear D. V lost 1 base, J lost 2 bases, and 12 bases lay in between. Germline V gives CDR1 SGHKS, CDR2 YYEKEE (reference sequence). This CDR3 is 15 amino acids long. The CDR3 loop reads CASSLFPGSNYGYTF. Written as DNA, the CDR3 is TGTGCCAGCAGCTTGTTCCCGGGTTCAAACTATGGCTACACCTTC.

The V gene is TRBV11-3, the J gene TRBJ2-1; the D gene is possibly TRBD2 (5 bases). Per germline, CDR1 SGHNT and CDR2 YENEEA. The CDR3 length is 13 residues. Trimming took off 0 bases at V and 10 bases at J, with 10 bases between the two ends. The CDR3 region has the DNA TGTGCCAGCAGCTTAGATCTGGAGGAGGAGCAGTTCTTC. Protein product: CASSLDLEEEQFF.

V gene TRBV6-6 combines with J gene TRBJ1-6; 8 bases align to TRBD1. J gave up 6 bases and V 5 bases, and 15 bases lay outside the gene matches. CDR1 and CDR2 (germline): MNHNY, SVGAGI (reference sequence). CDR3 length: 18 residues. CDR3 sequence: CASSRDRLAISTNSPLHF. As DNA, the CDR3 is TGTGCCAGCAGTCGGGACAGGCTAGCGATATCCACTAATTCACCCCTCCACTTT.

The rearrangement uses TRBV28 and TRBJ1-1, with D possibly TRBD1 on 6 matching bases. The germline CDR1 and CDR2 sequences are MDHEN and SYDVKM. This CDR3 has 13 amino acids. V was pared by 3 bases and J by 11 bases, with 16 bases between. CDR3 sequence reads: CASSLTRWGLAFF. CDR3 sequence (DNA): TGTGCCAGCAGTTTGACCCGATGGGGGCTGGCTTTCTTT. Drawing the rest from reference TRBV28 and TRBJ1-1, the complete variable domain is DVKVTQSSRYLVKRTGEKVFLECVQDMDHENMFWYRQDPGLGLRLIYFSYDVKMKEKGDIPEGYSVSREKKERFSLILESASTNQTSMYLCASSLTRWGLAFFGQGTRLTVV.

V is TRBV30 and J is TRBJ2-3; 13 nucleotides line up with TRBD2. Germline-derived CDR1 and CDR2 are GTSNPN and SVGIG (reference sequence). This CDR3 is built from 15 residues. J lost 4 bases, V lost 5 bases, and 6 bases had no gene match. CDR3 sequence (DNA): TGTGCCTGGGCCGGACTAGCGGGAGCGGCAGATACGCAGTATTTT. Protein sequence: CAWAGLAGAADTQYF. The full variable domain, completed using reference TRBV30 and TRBJ2-3, is SQTIHQWPATLVQPVGSPLSLECTVEGTSNPNLYWYRQAAGRGLQLLFYSVGIGQISSEVPQNLSASRPQDRQFILSSKKLLLSDSGFYLCAWAGLAGAADTQYFGPGTRLTVL.

This sequence joins TRBV7-2 and TRBJ2-4, with unresolved D. V lost 5 bases and J 0 bases, leaving 8 bases between the germline ends. The CDR3 length is 14 residues. The germline CDR1 and CDR2 sequences are SGHTA and FQGNSA. The CDR3 bases are TGTGCCAGCAGCCCTACAGTAGCCAAAAACATTCAGTACTTC. Its protein product is CASSPTVAKNIQYF.

The chain uses TRBV3-1 (or the pseudogene TRBV3-2) and TRBJ2-3; 8 bases line up with TRBD1. The V gene end was trimmed by 2 bases and the J gene end by 5 bases; junction bases not matched to a gene: 6. Looked up from germline, CDR1 is LGHDT and CDR2 is YNNKEL (reference sequence). This CDR3 has 15 residues. CDR3 residues: CASSQFQGAGDTQYF. In DNA form, the CDR3 reads TGTGCCAGCAGCCAATTCCAGGGGGCGGGAGATACGCAGTATTTT.

This rearrangement joins TRBV28 to TRBJ1-1; 7 bases line up with TRBD1. The CDR3 extends over 14 amino acids. Per the germline V gene, CDR1 is MDHEN and CDR2 is SYDVKM. The trim removed 7 bases at V and 1 base at J, leaving 6 bases unmatched. CDR3 sequence: CASTMGQPNTEAFF. CDR3 sequence (DNA): TGTGCCAGCACTATGGGACAGCCGAACACTGAAGCTTTCTTT.

This sequence joins TRBV18 and TRBJ2-7; a possible D gene is TRBD1 (6 bases). In germline, CDR1 is KGHSH, CDR2 LQKENI. The V end was cut by 0 bases, the J end by 2 bases, with 17 bases between. This CDR3 has 17 residues. The CDR3 loop is CASSPPNGQRLPYEQYF. CDR3 coding DNA: TGTGCCAGCTCACCACCGAACGGACAGAGGCTCCCCTACGAGCAGTACTTC.

CDR3 sequence (DNA): TGTGCCAGCAGGCCACCCGGGACAGGGGGAGATGGCTACACCTTC. Protein sequence: CASRPPGTGGDGYTF. The chain has TRBV27 and TRBJ1-2, with TRBD1 matching over 11 bases. CDR3 length equals 15 residues. V lost 6 bases, J lost 6 bases, and 9 bases stayed unmatched. The germline V gene encodes CDR1 MNHEY and CDR2 SMNVEV (reference sequence).

V is TRBV4-3 and J is TRBJ1-2; tentative D call: TRBD1 (5 bases). Trimming took 0 bases from V and 7 from J, leaving 15 bases between them. The germline V gene encodes CDR1 LGHNA and CDR2 YSLEER. The CDR3 length is 15 residues. The CDR3 DNA is TGCGCCAGCAGCCAAGATTCCCCTCCCCAGGGTGGCTACACCTTC. This sequence encodes CASSQDSPPQGGYTF.

This sequence joins TRBV7-2 and TRBJ2-7; D is undetermined. The CDR3 covers 14 residues. The germline V and J ends were trimmed by 0 bases and 6 bases, with 12 bases remaining between them. The germline CDR1 and CDR2 sequences are SGHTA and FQGNSA. CDR3: CASSLAPGSLEQYF. The DNA for the CDR3 is TGTGCCAGCAGCTTAGCGCCAGGCTCCCTCGAGCAGTACTTC.

The rearrangement joins TRBV2 to TRBJ1-5; weak D call: TRBD1 (5 bases). V dropped 0 bases and J dropped 2 bases, with 23 bases sitting between them. Germline CDR1 SNHLY, CDR2 FYNNEI. The CDR3 consists of 20 residues. CDR3 coding DNA: TGTGCCAGCAGTGAAGCCCATTCGGGGGGAATGGGTATAGGCAATCAGCCCCAGCATTTT. This codes for CASSEAHSGGMGIGNQPQHF.

This chain connects TRBV18 to TRBJ1-2; a possible D gene is TRBD1 (6 bases). Per germline, CDR1 KGHSH and CDR2 LQKENI. This CDR3 comprises 14 residues. Trimming took off 0 bases at V and 4 bases at J, with 9 bases between the two ends. The DNA for the CDR3 is TGTGCCAGCTCACCACCGGCCAGGGGCTATGGCTACACCTTC. Protein sequence: CASSPPARGYGYTF.

This clone was recorded only once. V usage is TRBV6-2 or TRBV6-3 and J usage is TRBJ2-5, with D unresolved. Trimming removed 5 bases at V and 5 bases at J, with 9 bases between. This CDR3 contains 12 residues. Germline V lookup: CDR1 MNHEY, CDR2 SVGEGT. The CDR3 is CASSPNRETQYF. CDR3 DNA: TGTGCCAGCAGTCCCAATCGGGAGACCCAGTACTTC.

This chain links TRBV27 with TRBJ1-2; the D gene is possibly TRBD1 (6 bases). The V gene lost 5 bases and the J gene lost 4 bases, with 14 bases spanning the gap. This CDR3 comprises 14 residues. Germline values: CDR1 MNHEY, CDR2 SMNVEV (reference sequence). The DNA of the CDR3 is TGTGCCAGCAGTCTTACAGGGTTCCCCTATGGCTACACCTTC. Residues: CASSLTGFPYGYTF.

This chain joins TRBV5-6 and TRBJ2-1; D gene ambiguous. V was cut by 5 bases and J by 1 base, with 13 bases left in between. Germline CDR1 and CDR2: SGHDT and YYEEEE. The CDR3 consists of 15 residues. The CDR3 sequence is CASSAPVSSYNEQFF. The DNA for the CDR3 is TGTGCCAGCAGTGCCCCGGTCTCTTCCTACAATGAGCAGTTCTTC. The variable domain in full, completed from reference TRBV5-6 and TRBJ2-1, reads DAGVTQSPTHLIKTRGQQVTLRCSPKSGHDTVSWYQQALGQGPQFIFQYYEEEERQRGNFPDRFSGHQFPNYSSELNVNALLLGDSALYLCASSAPVSSYNEQFFGPGTRLTVL.

This clone is a singleton in its sample. The chain employs TRBV29-1 and TRBJ2-1; TRBD1 agrees at 9 bases. This CDR3 region has 13 residues. With V trimmed by 0 bases and J by 15 bases, 9 bases remained unmatched. Germline CDR1 is SQVTM and CDR2 is ANQGSEA. DNA for the CDR3: TGCAGCGTTGAAGACCCAAGGACAGGGGACGGGTTCTTC. This gives the protein CSVEDPRTGDGFF.

J is TRBJ2-1 and V is TRBV28; 11 positions match TRBD2. Germline V CDR1 and CDR2: MDHEN, SYDVKM. V dropped 7 bases and J dropped 0; count of bases not matched to a gene: 5. The CDR3 spans 16 residues. The CDR3 reads CASTTSGVSSYNEQFF. CDR3 in DNA: TGTGCCAGCACGACTAGCGGGGTAAGCTCCTACAATGAGCAGTTCTTC. The whole variable domain, remainder taken from reference TRBV28 and TRBJ2-1, is DVKVTQSSRYLVKRTGEKVFLECVQDMDHENMFWYRQDPGLGLRLIYFSYDVKMKEKGDIPEGYSVSREKKERFSLILESASTNQTSMYLCASTTSGVSSYNEQFFGPGTRLTVL.

This clone appeared a single time. This sequence joins TRBV4-3 and TRBJ1-3; 10 bases are a match to TRBD1. The CDR3 runs 22 residues. The V segment lost 2 bases and the J segment 0 bases; nucleotides outside the gene matches: 19. Germline CDR1 is LGHNA and CDR2 is YSLEER. CDR3 DNA: TGCGCCAGCAGCCAACAGTCCCCCGGGACAGGGGTTACCGCTAACTCTGGAAACACCATATATTTT. As protein: CASSQQSPGTGVTANSGNTIYF.

The chain employs TRBV11-2 and TRBJ1-2, with 10 nucleotides matching TRBD1. CDR1 is SGHAT and CDR2 is FQNNGV in the germline V gene. V dropped 3 bases and J dropped 2; count of bases not matched to a gene: 0. This CDR3 has 14 residues. The CDR3 loop reads CASSLGQGNYGYTF. Written as DNA, the CDR3 is TGTGCCAGCAGCTTGGGACAGGGGAACTATGGCTACACCTTC.